This T cell receptor (beta chain) was captured in a study of regulatory T cells in long-lasting Graves disease. Relying on iRepertoire HTBI primers and Arm-PCR of CDR3 regions, the team built TCR beta libraries. TCRdb independently ran MiXCR on the multiplex PCR reads; one entry per CDR3 protein. The sample lists 580,000 or so distinct CDR3 sequences, about 16% occurring once. Only a few counts were recorded for this clonotype. Documented time point: newly diagnosed GD, antithyroid drugs for less than 3 months. After RNA was extracted from PBMCs, the TCR library was made from it. The CDR3 is 15 amino acids. V was cut by 0 bases and J by 5 bases, with 8 bases left in between. From germline, CDR1 is KGHSH and CDR2 LQKENI. The same specimen was also included in a second study, on T cells in Graves' hyperthyroidism and ophthalmopathy.

The gene calls are TRBV18 and TRBJ1-6, with TRBD1 as a possible D gene (5 bases). This TCR was recovered from a man aged 18 to 30 with Graves disease. The sequences come from peripheral blood mononuclear cells (PBMCs), collected at new diagnosis, from a patient treated with antithyroid drugs. CDR3 protein: CASSPPAGNNSPLHF. The CDR3 nucleotides read TGTGCCAGCTCACCACCCGCAGGGAATAATTCACCCCTCCACTTT.